This T cell receptor (beta chain) comes out of a study of CD8 T cells in Susac syndrome. This clonotype was picked up one time. cDNA came from 0.5 to 1 ug RNA primed by random hexamers. TCRdb reprocessed the immunoSEQ multiplex PCR reads with MiXCR, giving one entry per CDR3 protein. Counted here are some 100,000 distinct CDR3 sequences, approximately 93% occurring once; the ten biggest clones make up approximately 0.093%. This CDR3 is built from 15 residues. Per germline, CDR1 MGHRA and CDR2 YSYEKL. The V gene lost 3 bases and the J gene lost 1 base, with 12 bases spanning the gap. Sequenced input: CD4+ T cells from PBMCs. This TCR was sampled from a human donor with multiple sclerosis. V usage is TRBV4-1 and J usage is TRBJ1-1; D might be TRBD1 (6 bases). This CDR3 reads CASSHLDRGNTEAFF. The CDR3, as DNA: TGCGCCAGCAGCCACCTGGACAGAGGGAACACTGAAGCTTTCTTT.